Listed here are 4 T cell receptor beta chains from one sample, sequenced in a study of blood T cell repertoires in COVID-19. Clones were read by immunoSEQ multiplex PCR, and TCRdb kept only the in-frame ones, dropping some. The profile covers around 100,000 clones, with more than 70% appearing a single time and almost 8.5% taken by the ten largest. Sequenced: peripheral blood. These receptors were collected from a woman in her seventies who had recovered from COVID-19.

The rearrangement links TRBV5-1 to TRBJ2-7; the match to TRBD2 covers 9 bases. Germline CDR1 reads SGHRS; CDR2 reads YFSETQ. The CDR3 covers 14 residues. J lost 5 bases, V lost 7 bases, and 10 bases had no gene match. CDR3 nucleotide sequence: TGCGCCAGCGGCATTAGCGGGAGTTTCGACGAGCAGTACTTC. Amino acids: CASGISGSFDEQYF. Full variable domain (remainder filled in from reference TRBV5-1 and TRBJ2-7): KAGVTQTPRYLIKTRGQQVTLSCSPISGHRSVSWYQQTPGQGLQFLFEYFSETQRNKGNFPGRFSGRQFSNSRSEMNVSTLELGDSALYLCASGISGSFDEQYFGPGTRLTVT.

The chain joins TRBV18 to TRBJ2-3, with 9 bases matching TRBD2. V trimming: 3 bases; J trimming: 6 bases; junction bases outside the gene matches: 7. CDR3 length equals 15 residues. The germline CDR1 and CDR2 sequences are KGHSH and LQKENI. This CDR3 reads CASSPAGGPEDTQYF. The CDR3 DNA sequence: TGTGCCAGCTCACCTGCGGGGGGGCCTGAGGATACGCAGTATTTT.

The CDR3 DNA is TGTGCCAGCAGCTTACCTTCAGGGGGTGATCAGCCCCAGCATTTT. Translated: CASSLPSGGDQPQHF. The chain has TRBV7-3 and TRBJ1-5; 7 nucleotides align to TRBD1. Per germline, CDR1 SGHTA and CDR2 FQGTGA. Trimming removed 2 bases from V and 5 bases from J; junction bases left unmatched: 6. This CDR3 region has 15 residues.

The chain combines TRBV18 with TRBJ2-3; tentatively, D is TRBD2 (6 bases). CDR1 and CDR2 from the germline V gene are KGHSH and LQKENI. Trimming pared 1 base from V and 0 bases from J, leaving 11 bases between. The CDR3 length is 16 residues. The CDR3 loop is CASSPRLAASTDTQYF. The CDR3 nucleotides read TGTGCCAGCTCACCACGCTTAGCGGCTAGCACAGATACGCAGTATTTT.